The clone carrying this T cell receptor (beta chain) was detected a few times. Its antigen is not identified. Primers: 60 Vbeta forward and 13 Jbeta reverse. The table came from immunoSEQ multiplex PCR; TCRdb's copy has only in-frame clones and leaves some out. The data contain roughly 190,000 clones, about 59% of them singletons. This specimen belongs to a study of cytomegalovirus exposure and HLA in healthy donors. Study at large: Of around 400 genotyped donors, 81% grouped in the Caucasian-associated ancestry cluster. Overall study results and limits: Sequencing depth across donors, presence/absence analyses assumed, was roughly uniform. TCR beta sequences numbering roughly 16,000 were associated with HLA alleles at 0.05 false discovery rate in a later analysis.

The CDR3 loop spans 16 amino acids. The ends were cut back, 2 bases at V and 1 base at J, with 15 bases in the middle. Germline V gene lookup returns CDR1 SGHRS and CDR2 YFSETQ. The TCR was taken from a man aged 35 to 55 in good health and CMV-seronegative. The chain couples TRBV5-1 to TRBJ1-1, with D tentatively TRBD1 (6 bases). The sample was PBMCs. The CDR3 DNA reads TGCGCCAGCAGCTTAGCCAGGGGAGGGGGGAACACTGAAGCTTTCTTT. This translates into CASSLARGGGNTEAFF.